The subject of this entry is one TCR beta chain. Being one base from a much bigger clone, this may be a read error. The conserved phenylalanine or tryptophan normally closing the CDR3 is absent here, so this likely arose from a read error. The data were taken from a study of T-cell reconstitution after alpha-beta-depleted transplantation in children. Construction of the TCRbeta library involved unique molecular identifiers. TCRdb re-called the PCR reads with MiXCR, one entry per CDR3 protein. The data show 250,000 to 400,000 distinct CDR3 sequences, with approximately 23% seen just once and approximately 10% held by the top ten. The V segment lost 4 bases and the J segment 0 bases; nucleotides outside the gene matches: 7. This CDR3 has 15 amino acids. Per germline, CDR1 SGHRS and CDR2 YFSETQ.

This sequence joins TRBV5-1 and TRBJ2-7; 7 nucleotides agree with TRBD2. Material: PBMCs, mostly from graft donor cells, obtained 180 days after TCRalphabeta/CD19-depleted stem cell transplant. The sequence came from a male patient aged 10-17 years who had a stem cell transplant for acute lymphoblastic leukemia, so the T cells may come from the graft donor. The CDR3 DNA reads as TGCGCCAGCAGCCCACTAGCGTTGAGCTCCTACGAGCAGTACTTA. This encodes CASSPLALSSYEQYL.